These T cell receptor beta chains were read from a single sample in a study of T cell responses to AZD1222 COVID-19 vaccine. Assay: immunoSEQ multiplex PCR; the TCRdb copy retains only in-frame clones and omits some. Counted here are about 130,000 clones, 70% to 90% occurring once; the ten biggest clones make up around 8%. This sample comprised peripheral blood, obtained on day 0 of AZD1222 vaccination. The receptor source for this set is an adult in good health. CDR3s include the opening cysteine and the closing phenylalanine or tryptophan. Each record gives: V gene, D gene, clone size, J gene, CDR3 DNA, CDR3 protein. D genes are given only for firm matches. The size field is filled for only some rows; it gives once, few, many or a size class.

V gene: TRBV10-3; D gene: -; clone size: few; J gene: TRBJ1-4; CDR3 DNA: TGTGCCATCAGTGACGGGATTTCAACTAATGAAAAACTGTTTTTT; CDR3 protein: CAISDGISTNEKLFF
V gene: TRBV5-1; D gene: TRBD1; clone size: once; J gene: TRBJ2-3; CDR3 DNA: TGCGCCAGCAGCCGGACAGGGGGCGCAGATACGCAGTATTTT; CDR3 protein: CASSRTGGADTQYF
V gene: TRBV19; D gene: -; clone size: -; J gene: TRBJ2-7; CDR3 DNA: TGTGCCAGTAGTATAGCGGGGTCTACCTCCTACGAGCAGTACTTC; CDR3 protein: CASSIAGSTSYEQYF
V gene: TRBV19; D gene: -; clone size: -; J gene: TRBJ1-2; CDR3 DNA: TGTGCCAGTAGTCCCACCCCAGGGCCCTATGGCTACACCTTC; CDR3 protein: CASSPTPGPYGYTF
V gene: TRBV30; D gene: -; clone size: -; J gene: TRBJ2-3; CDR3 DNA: TGTGCCTGGAGTGTAGGTGTAGAGGGTACGCAGTATTTT; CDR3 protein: CAWSVGVEGTQYF
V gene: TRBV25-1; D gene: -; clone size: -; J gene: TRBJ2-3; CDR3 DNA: TGTGCCAGCGGACCCCGGGGGTTCCAAGATACGCAGTATTTT; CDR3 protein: CASGPRGFQDTQYF
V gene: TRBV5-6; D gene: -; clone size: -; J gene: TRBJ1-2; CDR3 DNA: TGTGCCAGCAGCTTGGGACCACCTACAGGGATCAACTATGGCTACACCTTC; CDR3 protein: CASSLGPPTGINYGYTF
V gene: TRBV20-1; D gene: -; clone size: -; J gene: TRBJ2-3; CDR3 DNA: TGCAGTGCTAGTGGGGGGGCTGGGAGCACAGATACGCAGTATTTT; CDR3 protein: CSASGGAGSTDTQYF
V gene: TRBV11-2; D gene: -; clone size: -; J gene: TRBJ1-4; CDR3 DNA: TGTGCCAGTATCGGGCTACAGGGAAGCGAAAAACTGTTTTTT; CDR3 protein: CASIGLQGSEKLFF
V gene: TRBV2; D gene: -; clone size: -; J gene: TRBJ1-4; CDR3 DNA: TGTGCCAGCAGTGAAGGCCCTTGGGATGAAAAACTGTTTTTT; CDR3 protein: CASSEGPWDEKLFF
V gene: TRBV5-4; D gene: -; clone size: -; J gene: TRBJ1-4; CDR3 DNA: TGTGCCAGCAGCTTGATGGGGGCAGCTAATGAAAAACTGTTTTTT; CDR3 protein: CASSLMGAANEKLFF
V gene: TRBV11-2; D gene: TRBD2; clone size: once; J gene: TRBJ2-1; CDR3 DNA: TGTGCCAGCAGCCCCTCTGCGGGGGGGTATGAGCAGTTCTTC; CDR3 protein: CASSPSAGGYEQFF
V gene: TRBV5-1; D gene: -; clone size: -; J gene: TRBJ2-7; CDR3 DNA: TGCGCCAGCAGCTTGAACTCATTTGGTTACGAGCAGTACTTC; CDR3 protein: CASSLNSFGYEQYF
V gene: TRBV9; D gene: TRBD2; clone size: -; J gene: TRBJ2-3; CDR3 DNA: TGTGCCAGCAGCGTACTAGCGGGAGAGTTAGATACGCAGTATTTT; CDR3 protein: CASSVLAGELDTQYF
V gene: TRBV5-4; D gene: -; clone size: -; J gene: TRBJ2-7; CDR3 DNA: TGTGCCAGCAGCCCGGACGGTCAGATGACTTACGAGCAGTACTTC; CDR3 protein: CASSPDGQMTYEQYF
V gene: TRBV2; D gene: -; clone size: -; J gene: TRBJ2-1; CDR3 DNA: TGTGCCAGCAGTGAATCGTTCAAGTACAATGAGCAGTTCTTC; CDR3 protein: CASSESFKYNEQFF
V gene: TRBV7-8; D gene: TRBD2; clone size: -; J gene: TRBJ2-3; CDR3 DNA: TGTGCCAGCAGCTCCGGACTAGCGGGGGTGGGAGATACGCAGTATTTT; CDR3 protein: CASSSGLAGVGDTQYF
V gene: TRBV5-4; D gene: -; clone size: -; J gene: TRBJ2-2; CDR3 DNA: TGTGCCAGCAGCCCCCGGGACACGAACACCGGGGAGCTGTTTTTT; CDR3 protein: CASSPRDTNTGELFF
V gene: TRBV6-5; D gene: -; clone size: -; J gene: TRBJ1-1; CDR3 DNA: TGTGCCAGCAGCCCCGGGGGGGGGACTGAAGCTTTCTTT; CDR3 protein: CASSPGGGTEAFF
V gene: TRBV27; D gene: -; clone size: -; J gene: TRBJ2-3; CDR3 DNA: TGTGCCAGCAGTTTTTCCAGGGGAGGGTACACAGATACGCAGTATTTT; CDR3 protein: CASSFSRGGYTDTQYF
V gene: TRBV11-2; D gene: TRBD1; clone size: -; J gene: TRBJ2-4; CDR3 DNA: TGTGCCAGCAGCTTACCAGGGGGCGAAACTAAAAACATTCAGTACTTC; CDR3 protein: CASSLPGGETKNIQYF
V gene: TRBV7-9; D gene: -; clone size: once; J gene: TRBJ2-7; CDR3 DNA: TGTGCCAGCAGCTTACCGCGTGGTACCTCGGGTGAGCAGTACTTC; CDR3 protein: CASSLPRGTSGEQYF
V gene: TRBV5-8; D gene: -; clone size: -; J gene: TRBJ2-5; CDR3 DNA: TGTGCCAGCAGCGACAGGGACGGGAGCGAGACCCAGTACTTC; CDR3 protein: CASSDRDGSETQYF
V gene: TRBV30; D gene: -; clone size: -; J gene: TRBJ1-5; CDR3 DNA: TGTGCCTGGAGTGCTTCCCCCGCGGGGGAGCCCCAGCATTTT; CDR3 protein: CAWSASPAGEPQHF
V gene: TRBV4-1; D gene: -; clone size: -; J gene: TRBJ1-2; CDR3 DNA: TGCGCCAGACCGGAAGAGGACACTACTAACTATGGCTACACCTTC; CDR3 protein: CARPEEDTTNYGYTF
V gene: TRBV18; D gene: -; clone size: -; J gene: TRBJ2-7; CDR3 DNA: TGTGCCAGCTCACAAGGGGGGGCGCGGGTCTACGAGCAGTACTTC; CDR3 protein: CASSQGGARVYEQYF